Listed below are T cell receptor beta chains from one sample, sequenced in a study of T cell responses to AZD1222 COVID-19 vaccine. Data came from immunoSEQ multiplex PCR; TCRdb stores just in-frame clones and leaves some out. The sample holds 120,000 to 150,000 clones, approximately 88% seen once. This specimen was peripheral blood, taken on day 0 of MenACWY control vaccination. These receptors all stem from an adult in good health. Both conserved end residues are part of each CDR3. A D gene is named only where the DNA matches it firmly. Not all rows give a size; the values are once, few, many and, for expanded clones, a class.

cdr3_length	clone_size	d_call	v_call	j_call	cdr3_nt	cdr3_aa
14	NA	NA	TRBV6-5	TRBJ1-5	TGTGCCAGCAGTTACTCCCGTTGGGATCAGCCCCAGCATTTT	CASSYSRWDQPQHF
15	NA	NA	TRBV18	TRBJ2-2	TGTGCCAGCTCACCACCGGGCAGGAACACCGGGGAGCTGTTTTTT	CASSPPGRNTGELFF
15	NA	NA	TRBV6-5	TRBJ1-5	TGTGCCAGCAGTTACCTCGCGGATAGCAATCAGCCCCAGCATTTT	CASSYLADSNQPQHF
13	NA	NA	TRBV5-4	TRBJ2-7	TGTGCCAGCAGCTTGTTCGGTCCCTACGAGCAGTACTTC	CASSLFGPYEQYF
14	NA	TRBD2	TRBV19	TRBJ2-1	TGTGCCAGTAGTCGACTAGCGGGGGGCAATGAGCAGTTCTTC	CASSRLAGGNEQFF
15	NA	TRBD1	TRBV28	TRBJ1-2	TGTGCCAGCAGGCCTTCGACAGGGGCCCATTATGGCTACACCTTC	CASRPSTGAHYGYTF
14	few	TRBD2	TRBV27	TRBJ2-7	TGTGCCAGCAGTCCCGGGAGGTGGGGGTACGAGCAGTACTTC	CASSPGRWGYEQYF
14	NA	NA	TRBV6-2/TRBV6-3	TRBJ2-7	TGTGCCAGCAGTTATATAGGGTTTGCCTACGAGCAGTACTTC	CASSYIGFAYEQYF
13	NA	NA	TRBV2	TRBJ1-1	TGTGCCAGCAGTCTAGCAAGGAACACTGAAGCTTTCTTT	CASSLARNTEAFF
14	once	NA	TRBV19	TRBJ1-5	TGTGCCAGTAGTATACGAGGGATGGGTCAGCCCCAGCATTTT	CASSIRGMGQPQHF
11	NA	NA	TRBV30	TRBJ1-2	TGTGCCTGGAGCGAGGGGTATGGCTACACCTTC	CAWSEGYGYTF
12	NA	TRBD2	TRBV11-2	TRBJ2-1	TGTGCCAGCAGTCTAGCGGGGGATGAGCAGTTCTTC	CASSLAGDEQFF
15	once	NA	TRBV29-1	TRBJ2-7	TGCAGCGTCCAGATTGGGGGGTCGCTTCGATACGAGCAGTACTTC	CSVQIGGSLRYEQYF
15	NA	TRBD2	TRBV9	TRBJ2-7	TGTGCCAGCAGCGCCTCGGGGGGTCGGACCTACGAGCAGTACTTC	CASSASGGRTYEQYF
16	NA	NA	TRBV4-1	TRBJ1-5	TGCGCCAGCAGCCAAGATAGGGGAGGTAGCAATCAGCCCCAGCATTTT	CASSQDRGGSNQPQHF
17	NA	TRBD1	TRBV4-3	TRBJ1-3	TGCGCCAGCAGCCCCAGGGGGGAAGGGCGAACTGGAAACACCATATATTTT	CASSPRGEGRTGNTIYF
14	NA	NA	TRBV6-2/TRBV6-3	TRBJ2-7	TGTGCCAGCAGTCCCCGCAGGGGACAATACGAGCAGTACTTC	CASSPRRGQYEQYF
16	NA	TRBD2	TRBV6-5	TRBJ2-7	TGTGCCAGCAGTTACTCGAGCCTAGCGGGAGTTTACGAGCAGTACTTC	CASSYSSLAGVYEQYF
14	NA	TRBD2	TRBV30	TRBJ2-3	TGTGCCTGGAGTGTGTCAGCGGGATCCGATACGCAGTATTTT	CAWSVSAGSDTQYF
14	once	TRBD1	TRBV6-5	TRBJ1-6	TGTGCCAGCAGTAAGGACAGGGGGAAATCACCCCTCCACTTT	CASSKDRGKSPLHF
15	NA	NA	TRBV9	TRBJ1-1	TGTGCCAGCAGCGTGGAACATACCTGGGGCACTGAAGCTTTCTTT	CASSVEHTWGTEAFF
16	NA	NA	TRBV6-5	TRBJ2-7	TGTGCCAGCAGTTACTCGGCCCTCTCGCGAACTGGGGAGCAGTACTTC	CASSYSALSRTGEQYF
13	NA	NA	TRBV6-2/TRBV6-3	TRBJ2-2	TGTGCCAGCAGTTACGGAGGGTCCGGGGAGCTGTTTTTT	CASSYGGSGELFF
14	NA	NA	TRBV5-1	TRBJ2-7	TGCGCCAGCAGCTTAAGCACGAGCTCCTACGAGCAGTACTTC	CASSLSTSSYEQYF
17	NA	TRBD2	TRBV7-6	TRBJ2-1	TGTGCCAGCAGTCCTATCGGGCGGGGGAGCTCCTACAATGAGCAGTTCTTC	CASSPIGRGSSYNEQFF
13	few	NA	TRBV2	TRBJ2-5	TGTGCCAGCAGTGAAGCTTCGGGCGGTACCCAGTACTTC	CASSEASGGTQYF
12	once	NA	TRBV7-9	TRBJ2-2	TGTGCCAGCAGCGAGACTGGCGGGGAGCTGTTTTTT	CASSETGGELFF
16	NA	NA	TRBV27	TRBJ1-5	TGTGCCAGCAGTTTATCGAGTCTCGGGCGGGGGCAGCCCCAGCATTTT	CASSLSSLGRGQPQHF
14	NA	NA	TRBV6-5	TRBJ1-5	TGTGCCAGCAGCACCGACCAGGCCGATCAGCCCCAGCATTTT	CASSTDQADQPQHF
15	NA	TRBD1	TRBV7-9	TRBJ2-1	TGTGCCAGCATCGTTGGACAGGGGGAATATAATGAGCAGTTCTTC	CASIVGQGEYNEQFF
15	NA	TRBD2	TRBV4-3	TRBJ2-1	TGCGCCAGCAGCCAAGCAGCGGGGGGGCCAAATGAGCAGTTCTTC	CASSQAAGGPNEQFF
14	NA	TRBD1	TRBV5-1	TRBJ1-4	TGCGCCAGCAGCCGGACAGGGCTTCGGGAAAAACTGTTTTTT	CASSRTGLREKLFF
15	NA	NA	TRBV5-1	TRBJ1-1	TGCGCCAGCAGCTTTGTCCAGGGAACGAACACTGAAGCTTTCTTT	CASSFVQGTNTEAFF
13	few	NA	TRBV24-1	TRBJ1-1	TGTGCCACCAGAAAAGGACGAGGCACTGAAGCTTTCTTT	CATRKGRGTEAFF
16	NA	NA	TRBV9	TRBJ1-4	TGTGCCAGCAGCCTCACCGGGAGCACTACCTATGAAAAACTGTTTTTT	CASSLTGSTTYEKLFF
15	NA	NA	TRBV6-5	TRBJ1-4	TGTGCCAGCAGTTACTCCGGACAGAGTAATGAAAAACTGTTTTTT	CASSYSGQSNEKLFF
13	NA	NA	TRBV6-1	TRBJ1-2	TGTGCCAGCAGTGAAGGGGGGGCGCTTGGCTACACCTTC	CASSEGGALGYTF
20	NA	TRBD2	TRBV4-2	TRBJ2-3	TGTGCCAGCACCCAAAAGGCGGGGACTAGCGGTACGGGGTACACAGATACGCAGTATTTT	CASTQKAGTSGTGYTDTQYF
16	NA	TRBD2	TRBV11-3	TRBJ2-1	TGTGCCAGCAGCTTTCGACTAGCGGGGGGGCCAAATGAGCAGTTCTTC	CASSFRLAGGPNEQFF
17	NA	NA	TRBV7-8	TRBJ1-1	TGTGCCAGCAGCTTAGAGTCCAGGGTGTTCATGAACACTGAAGCTTTCTTT	CASSLESRVFMNTEAFF
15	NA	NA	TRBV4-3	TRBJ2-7	TGCGCCAGCAGCCCAGGACCGTCAGTATCCTACGAGCAGTACTTC	CASSPGPSVSYEQYF
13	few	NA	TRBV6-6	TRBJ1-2	TGTGCCAGCCAAGCCGGGACGGCGTATGGCTACACCTTC	CASQAGTAYGYTF
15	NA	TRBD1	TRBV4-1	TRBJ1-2	TGCGCCAGCAGCCAAGTCCCGGGACAGGGGGGCGGCTACACCTTC	CASSQVPGQGGGYTF
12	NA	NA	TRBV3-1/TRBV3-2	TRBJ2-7	TGTGCCAGCAGCCACCGACATAACGAGCAGTACTTC	CASSHRHNEQYF
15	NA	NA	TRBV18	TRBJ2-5	TGTGCCAGCTCACCACCTAGCAGGGGAGAAGAGACCCAGTACTTC	CASSPPSRGEETQYF
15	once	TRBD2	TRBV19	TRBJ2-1	TGTGCCAGTAACCAACTAGCGGGGGGGAACAATGAGCAGTTCTTC	CASNQLAGGNNEQFF
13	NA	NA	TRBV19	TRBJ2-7	TGTGCCAGTAGCTACAGGACGGCCTACGAGCAGTACTTC	CASSYRTAYEQYF
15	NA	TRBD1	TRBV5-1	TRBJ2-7	TGCGCCAGCAGCCCCTCGACAGGGCTCTCCTACGAGCAGTACTTC	CASSPSTGLSYEQYF
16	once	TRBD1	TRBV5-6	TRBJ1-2	TGTGCCAGCAGCCGTCCCGGGACAGGGTCGAACTATGGCTACACCTTC	CASSRPGTGSNYGYTF
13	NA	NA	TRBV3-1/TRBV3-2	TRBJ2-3	TGTGCCAGCAGCCAGAGACAGACAGATACGCAGTATTTT	CASSQRQTDTQYF
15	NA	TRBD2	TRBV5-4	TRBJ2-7	TGTGCCAGCAGCTTGGGCGGGGGGCGATCCTACGAGCAGTACTTC	CASSLGGGRSYEQYF
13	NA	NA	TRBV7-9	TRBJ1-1	TGTGCCAGCAGTGTGGGGACGAACACTGAAGCTTTCTTT	CASSVGTNTEAFF
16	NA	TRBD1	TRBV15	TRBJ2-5	TGTGCCACCAGCAGAAAGAGGACAGGGGCCAGGGAGACCCAGTACTTC	CATSRKRTGARETQYF
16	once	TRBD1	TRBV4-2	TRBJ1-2	TGTGCCAGCCGTGGGAGCGGGGGACAGGGGGACTATGGCTACACCTTC	CASRGSGGQGDYGYTF
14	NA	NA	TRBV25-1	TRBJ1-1	TGTGCCAGCGCTTTGACCGGGACTAACACTGAAGCTTTCTTT	CASALTGTNTEAFF
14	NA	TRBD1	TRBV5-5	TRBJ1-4	TGTGCCAGCAGCACCTGGACAGGGAATGAAAAACTGTTTTTT	CASSTWTGNEKLFF
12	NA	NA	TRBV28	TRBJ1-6	TGTGCCAGCAGTTCTATAGATTCACCCCTCCACTTT	CASSSIDSPLHF
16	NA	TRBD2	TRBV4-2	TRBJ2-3	TGTGCCAGCAGCCAAGTTAGCCGGGAGGGCACAGATACGCAGTATTTT	CASSQVSREGTDTQYF